This is a list of T cell receptor beta chains from one sample in a study of blood T cell repertoires in COVID-19. Here immunoSEQ multiplex PCR was the method, and the copy in TCRdb shows in-frame clones only, minus some. The sample shows 200,000 or so clones, less than 90% of them seen only once. Material for sequencing was peripheral blood. The receptors originated from a man in his sixties or seventies with active or convalescent COVID-19. Each CDR3 is given with its conserved first and last residue. Fields, in order: V gene, J gene, D gene, clone size, CDR3 DNA, CDR3 protein. D genes are given only for firm matches. Clone size is stated in some rows and not others, as once, few, many or a class when expanded.

V: TRBV10-3; J: TRBJ1-6; D: NA; size: NA; DNA: TGTGCCATCACCGAAGGGGGAAGGAATTCACCCCTCCACTTT; CDR3: CAITEGGRNSPLHF
V: TRBV11-3; J: TRBJ1-6; D: TRBD1; size: NA; DNA: TGTGCCAGCAGCTTAGAACCACAGGGGAGGAATTCACCCCTCCACTTT; CDR3: CASSLEPQGRNSPLHF
V: TRBV11-3; J: TRBJ2-3; D: NA; size: once; DNA: TGTGCCAGCAGCTCCCTCGCTACTGGAGATACGCAGTATTTT; CDR3: CASSSLATGDTQYF
V: TRBV28; J: TRBJ2-2; D: NA; size: NA; DNA: TGTGCCAGCAGTCCGAAGGACAGTGCGATCACCGGGGAGCTGTTTTTT; CDR3: CASSPKDSAITGELFF
V: TRBV7-8; J: TRBJ1-6; D: NA; size: NA; DNA: TGTGCCAGCAGTCAAGGGGGGGCCGTTTCACCCCTCCACTTT; CDR3: CASSQGGAVSPLHF
V: TRBV11-2; J: TRBJ1-4; D: NA; size: once; DNA: TGTGCCAGCAGTCATCCCCTCCGGGACACGGGAAAACTGTTTTTT; CDR3: CASSHPLRDTGKLFF
V: TRBV28; J: TRBJ1-2; D: NA; size: NA; DNA: TGTGCCAGCAGTACCCGACAGACCGGCTATGGCTACACCTTC; CDR3: CASSTRQTGYGYTF
V: TRBV6-6; J: TRBJ1-5; D: TRBD1; size: NA; DNA: TGTGCCAGCAGTCCGACAGGGAACCAGCCCCAGCATTTT; CDR3: CASSPTGNQPQHF
V: TRBV7-6; J: TRBJ2-2; D: NA; size: NA; DNA: TGTGCCAGCAGCCTTAGGGGTCTGGGGAACACCGGGGAGCTGTTTTTT; CDR3: CASSLRGLGNTGELFF
V: TRBV2; J: TRBJ2-3; D: TRBD2; size: NA; DNA: TGTGCCAGCAGTGAATGGTGGACTAGCGGGGGTCTTACGCCCGATGGTACGCAGTATTTT; CDR3: CASSEWWTSGGLTPDGTQYF
V: TRBV18; J: TRBJ2-7; D: NA; size: NA; DNA: TGTGCCAGCTCACCACGGGAGCTCTCCTACGAGCAGTACTTC; CDR3: CASSPRELSYEQYF
V: TRBV2; J: TRBJ2-7; D: TRBD1; size: NA; DNA: TGTGCCAGCAGGGAGACAGGGGTAGGAGACGAGCAGTACTTC; CDR3: CASRETGVGDEQYF
V: TRBV7-2; J: TRBJ2-7; D: NA; size: NA; DNA: TGTGCCAGCAGCTTAGCTCCAAGCGGTCGATCCTACGAGCAGTACTTC; CDR3: CASSLAPSGRSYEQYF
V: TRBV7-9; J: TRBJ1-3; D: NA; size: once; DNA: TGTGCCAGCAGCTTACTACAGGGAAACACCATATATTTT; CDR3: CASSLLQGNTIYF
V: TRBV5-8; J: TRBJ1-1; D: NA; size: NA; DNA: TGTGCCAGCAGCTCCCCTACACGACTCTTGAACACTGAAGCTTTCTTT; CDR3: CASSSPTRLLNTEAFF
V: TRBV30; J: TRBJ1-1; D: TRBD1; size: NA; DNA: TGTGCCTGGAACCATATTAGGACAGGGGAGAACACTGAAGCTTTCTTT; CDR3: CAWNHIRTGENTEAFF
V: TRBV27; J: TRBJ2-1; D: TRBD1; size: NA; DNA: TGTGCCAGCAGCCTGACAGGGTGGTCAGACGTTTACAATGAGCAGTTCTTC; CDR3: CASSLTGWSDVYNEQFF
V: TRBV7-9; J: TRBJ2-3; D: TRBD2; size: few; DNA: TGTGCCAGCAGCATAGCGGGGGGGGCCACAGATACGCAGTATTTT; CDR3: CASSIAGGATDTQYF
V: TRBV28; J: TRBJ2-1; D: NA; size: NA; DNA: TGTGCCAGCAGTCCTATACGTCACGAGCAGTTCTTC; CDR3: CASSPIRHEQFF
V: TRBV11-2; J: TRBJ2-7; D: TRBD2; size: NA; DNA: TGTGCCAGCAGCCCGGACCCGCGGGGGAGGGAGCAGTACTTC; CDR3: CASSPDPRGREQYF
V: TRBV19; J: TRBJ1-4; D: NA; size: NA; DNA: TGTGCCAGCGCCAGCCATCTCACGGGACTGAGACATGAAAAACTGTTTTTT; CDR3: CASASHLTGLRHEKLFF
V: TRBV3-1/TRBV3-2; J: TRBJ2-1; D: NA; size: NA; DNA: TGTGCCAGCAGCGCCGGTGAATCCCTAGGCAATGAGCAGTTCTTC; CDR3: CASSAGESLGNEQFF
V: TRBV6-2/TRBV6-3; J: TRBJ2-7; D: TRBD2; size: NA; DNA: TGTGCCAGCAGTTACGCGGGGGGGCGCTACGAGCAGTACTTC; CDR3: CASSYAGGRYEQYF
V: TRBV12-1; J: TRBJ1-2; D: NA; size: NA; DNA: TGTGCCAGCGGAATGACTCTACTCCCTGGCTACACCTTC; CDR3: CASGMTLLPGYTF
V: TRBV6-2/TRBV6-3; J: TRBJ2-7; D: TRBD2; size: NA; DNA: TGTGCCAGCAGTTACTCGATTGGCCTAGCGGGTGCCTCCTACGAGCAGTACTTC; CDR3: CASSYSIGLAGASYEQYF
V: TRBV10-3; J: TRBJ2-7; D: TRBD1; size: NA; DNA: TGTGCCATCAGTGAGTCCGGGACAGGGTCCAAAAACTCCTACGAGCAGTACTTC; CDR3: CAISESGTGSKNSYEQYF
V: TRBV5-1; J: TRBJ2-7; D: TRBD1; size: once; DNA: TGCGCCAGCAGCTTGGGTGGGACAGGGGTAAAGTACGAGCAGTACTTC; CDR3: CASSLGGTGVKYEQYF
V: TRBV6-1; J: TRBJ1-6; D: NA; size: NA; DNA: TGTGCCAGCAGTGATCCGCCAGGATTAAATTCACCCCTCCACTTT; CDR3: CASSDPPGLNSPLHF
V: TRBV6-2/TRBV6-3; J: TRBJ2-7; D: TRBD1; size: NA; DNA: TGTGCCAGCAGTCACCGGGACAGGGCCCGCTACGAGCAGTACTTC; CDR3: CASSHRDRARYEQYF
V: TRBV7-2; J: TRBJ1-1; D: NA; size: NA; DNA: TGTGCCAGCAGCTTAGTGGGCAGGGCCAACACTGAAGCTTTCTTT; CDR3: CASSLVGRANTEAFF
V: TRBV11-2; J: TRBJ2-3; D: TRBD2; size: NA; DNA: TGTGCCAGCAGCTCAAGACTAGCGGGAGGGCCCACAGATACGCAGTATTTT; CDR3: CASSSRLAGGPTDTQYF
V: TRBV2; J: TRBJ2-3; D: TRBD1; size: NA; DNA: TGTGCCAGCAGACCGGACAGGAACACAGATACGCAGTATTTT; CDR3: CASRPDRNTDTQYF
V: TRBV18; J: TRBJ2-1; D: TRBD2; size: NA; DNA: TGTGCCAGCTCACAAGGACTAGCGGGAGCTCGCAATGAGCAGTTCTTC; CDR3: CASSQGLAGARNEQFF
V: TRBV5-1; J: TRBJ2-2; D: TRBD2; size: NA; DNA: TGCGCCAGCAGCCCGAGGACTAGCGGCAACACCGGGGAGCTGTTTTTT; CDR3: CASSPRTSGNTGELFF
V: TRBV19; J: TRBJ2-1; D: TRBD2; size: NA; DNA: TGTGCCAGTAGTATCTCGACTAGCGGGGGGGCATCTATGTTCTTC; CDR3: CASSISTSGGASMFF
V: TRBV18; J: TRBJ1-2; D: NA; size: NA; DNA: TGTGCCAGCTCACAAGATTGGGGGGGGCCGTACTATGGCTACACCTTC; CDR3: CASSQDWGGPYYGYTF
V: TRBV30; J: TRBJ2-7; D: TRBD1; size: NA; DNA: TGTGCCTGGGACCGGGACAGCCACTACGAGCAGTACTTC; CDR3: CAWDRDSHYEQYF
V: TRBV6-5; J: TRBJ1-2; D: NA; size: NA; DNA: TGTGCCAGCAGTTATCCTGGGGCGCGGGGCGGCTACACCTTC; CDR3: CASSYPGARGGYTF
V: TRBV7-6; J: TRBJ1-4; D: NA; size: NA; DNA: TGTGCCAGCAGCTTCGGGGTGTCAACTAATGAAAAACTGTTTTTT; CDR3: CASSFGVSTNEKLFF
V: TRBV28; J: TRBJ2-5; D: NA; size: NA; DNA: TGTGCCAGCTTTGAGAGGGCGTCCCAAGAGACCCAGTACTTC; CDR3: CASFERASQETQYF
V: TRBV5-4; J: TRBJ2-1; D: TRBD2; size: NA; DNA: TGTGCCAGCAGCCATCCCAGCGGGGGGGCGGTTGAGCAGTTCTTC; CDR3: CASSHPSGGAVEQFF
V: TRBV7-9; J: TRBJ1-1; D: NA; size: NA; DNA: TGTGCCAGCAGCTTGAGAGAACTGAACACTGAAGCTTTCTTT; CDR3: CASSLRELNTEAFF
V: TRBV4-1; J: TRBJ2-3; D: TRBD1; size: NA; DNA: TGCGCCAGCACCCCCCGGGACAGAATCACAGATACGCAGTATTTT; CDR3: CASTPRDRITDTQYF
V: TRBV7-9; J: TRBJ2-6; D: NA; size: NA; DNA: TGTGCCAGCAGGCCGAAACAGGGAACTGGGGCCAACGTCCTGACTTTC; CDR3: CASRPKQGTGANVLTF
V: TRBV12-5; J: TRBJ2-5; D: TRBD1; size: NA; DNA: TGTGCTAGTGCTACAGGGGGCAGGGAGACCCAGTACTTC; CDR3: CASATGGRETQYF
V: TRBV19; J: TRBJ2-1; D: TRBD1; size: NA; DNA: TGTGCCAGTCAAACGGGACAGAGCTCCTACAATGAGCAGTTCTTC; CDR3: CASQTGQSSYNEQFF
V: TRBV5-4; J: TRBJ1-1; D: TRBD1; size: NA; DNA: TGTGCCAGCAGCTTGTTGGTAGCGACAGGGGTGAACACTGAAGCTTTCTTT; CDR3: CASSLLVATGVNTEAFF
V: TRBV28; J: TRBJ2-2; D: TRBD1; size: NA; DNA: TGTGCCAGCAGAATCGGGACAGGGAACACCGGGGAGCTGTTTTTT; CDR3: CASRIGTGNTGELFF
V: TRBV7-9; J: TRBJ2-2; D: NA; size: NA; DNA: TGTGCCAGCAGCCCAGATTTGGGGGGAACCGGGGAGCTGTTTTTT; CDR3: CASSPDLGGTGELFF
V: TRBV19; J: TRBJ2-5; D: TRBD2; size: NA; DNA: TGTGCCAGTAGCATAGCGGGGGTACAAGAGACCCAGTACTTC; CDR3: CASSIAGVQETQYF
V: TRBV11-2; J: TRBJ1-5; D: NA; size: once; DNA: TGTGCCAGCAGCAAAAGTAATGGGGCCGGTCAGCCCCAGCATTTT; CDR3: CASSKSNGAGQPQHF
V: TRBV3-1/TRBV3-2; J: TRBJ2-3; D: TRBD2; size: NA; DNA: TGTGCCAGCAGCCAAGTGGCGCTAGCGGGGCCACTTACGCAGTATTTT; CDR3: CASSQVALAGPLTQYF
V: TRBV28; J: TRBJ2-3; D: TRBD1; size: NA; DNA: TGTGCCAGCAGTGCACTCGACAGGGAAGATACGCAGTATTTT; CDR3: CASSALDREDTQYF
V: TRBV29-1; J: TRBJ2-5; D: TRBD1; size: NA; DNA: TGCAGCGTCCAAGACAGGGGATTGGGGACCCAGTACTTC; CDR3: CSVQDRGLGTQYF
V: TRBV19; J: TRBJ2-3; D: NA; size: NA; DNA: TGTGCCAGTAGCATCGTATCAGGGGCACGGCGCACAGATACGCAGTATTTT; CDR3: CASSIVSGARRTDTQYF
V: TRBV11-2; J: TRBJ2-7; D: TRBD1; size: NA; DNA: TGTGCCAGCAGCTTAGTGGGACAGCGGGAGCAGTACTTC; CDR3: CASSLVGQREQYF
V: TRBV14; J: TRBJ2-6; D: TRBD1; size: once; DNA: TGTGCCAGCAGCCAAGATAGTCGTAGGACAGGGAGGTCTGGGGCCAACGTCCTGACTTTC; CDR3: CASSQDSRRTGRSGANVLTF